This T cell receptor (beta chain) originates from a study of blood T cell repertoires in COVID-19. Looking at the study overall: The analysed material was cDNA or gDNA that came from T cells, B-cell-depleted T cells, or PBMCs.

Per the original data handling: Researchers report that nucleated cell counts were estimated from reference gene primer amplification. Method: immunoSEQ multiplex PCR; TCRdb's copy keeps in-frame clones and lacks some. V and J calls and clone size follow that table, whereas D and trimming were derived from the DNA. The sample holds about 280,000 clones; roughly 88% are singletons and the top ten take 9.5% to 12%. V was clipped by 1 base and J by 5 bases, with 14 bases between them. CDR1 is LGHDT, CDR2 YNNKEL, per germline (reference sequence). The CDR3 is made up of 15 amino acids. The chain is built from TRBV3-1 (or the pseudogene TRBV3-2) and TRBJ1-1; D unresolved. Sequencing was done on a sample of peripheral blood. This receptor was taken from a woman between 65 and 79 years old with acute or convalescent COVID-19. The CDR3 is CASSQVTATGTEAFF. CDR3 in DNA: TGTGCCAGCAGCCAAGTTACGGCTACGGGTACTGAAGCTTTCTTT.